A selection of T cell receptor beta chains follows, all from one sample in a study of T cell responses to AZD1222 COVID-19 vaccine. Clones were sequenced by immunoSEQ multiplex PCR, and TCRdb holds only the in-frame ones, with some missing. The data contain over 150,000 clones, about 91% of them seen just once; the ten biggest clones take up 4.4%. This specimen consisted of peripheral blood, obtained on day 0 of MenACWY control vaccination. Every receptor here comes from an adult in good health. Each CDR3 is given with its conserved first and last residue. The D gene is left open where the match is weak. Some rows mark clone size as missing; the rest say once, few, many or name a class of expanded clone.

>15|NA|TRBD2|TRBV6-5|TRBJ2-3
CASVRAGGPSDTQYF
TGTGCCAGCGTACGAGCGGGAGGGCCCTCAGATACGCAGTATTTT
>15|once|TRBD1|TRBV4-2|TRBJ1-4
CASSIRQGGDEKLFF
TGTGCCAGCAGCATCAGACAGGGAGGGGATGAAAAACTGTTTTTT
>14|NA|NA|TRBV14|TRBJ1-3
CASSPTLAGNTIYF
TGTGCCAGCAGCCCGACCCTGGCGGGAAACACCATATATTTT
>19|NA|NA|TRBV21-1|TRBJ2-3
CASSKTPTMEREGTDTQYF
TGTGCCAGCAGCAAAACCCCGACTATGGAGCGGGAGGGTACAGATACGCAGTATTTT
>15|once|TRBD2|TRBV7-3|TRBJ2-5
CASSRTGTRTETQYF
TGTGCCAGCAGCCGCACCGGGACTAGAACGGAGACCCAGTACTTC
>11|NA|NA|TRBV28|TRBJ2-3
CATLQGDTQYF
TGTGCCACCCTACAGGGAGATACGCAGTATTTT
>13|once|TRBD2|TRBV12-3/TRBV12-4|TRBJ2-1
CASRGLAGREQFF
TGTGCCAGCAGGGGACTAGCGGGAAGGGAGCAGTTCTTC
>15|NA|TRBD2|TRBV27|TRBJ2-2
CASSILAGASGELFF
TGTGCCAGCAGTATCCTAGCGGGAGCTAGCGGGGAGCTGTTTTTT
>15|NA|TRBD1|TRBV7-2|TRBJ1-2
CASSLRGRVNYGYTF
TGTGCCAGCAGCTTGAGGGGGCGCGTAAACTATGGCTACACCTTC
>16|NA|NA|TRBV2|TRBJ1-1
CASSEDTGAWGSEAFF
TGTGCCAGCAGTGAAGACACAGGAGCATGGGGCTCAGAAGCTTTCTTT
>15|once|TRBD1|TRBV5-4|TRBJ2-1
CASSRDSLRGNEQFF
TGTGCCAGCAGTAGGGACAGTCTAAGAGGCAATGAGCAGTTCTTC
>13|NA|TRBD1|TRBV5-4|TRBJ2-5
CASSSQGTETQYF
TGTGCCAGCAGCTCACAGGGGACGGAGACCCAGTACTTC
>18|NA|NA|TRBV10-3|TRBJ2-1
CAISESETTTLSYNEQFF
TGTGCCATCAGTGAGTCGGAGACGACTACCCTCTCCTACAATGAGCAGTTCTTC
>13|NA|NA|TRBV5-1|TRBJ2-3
CASSLGPTDTQYF
TGCGCCAGCAGCTTGGGACCCACAGATACGCAGTATTTT
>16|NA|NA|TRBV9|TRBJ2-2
CASSVGPGKDTGELFF
TGTGCCAGCAGCGTAGGTCCGGGAAAGGACACCGGGGAGCTGTTTTTT
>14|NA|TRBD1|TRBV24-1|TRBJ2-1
CATSDRQGKAEQFF
TGTGCCACCAGTGATCGACAGGGTAAGGCAGAGCAGTTCTTC
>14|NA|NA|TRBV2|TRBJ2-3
CASRLAPFPDTQYF
TGTGCCAGCAGGCTAGCCCCCTTCCCAGATACGCAGTATTTT
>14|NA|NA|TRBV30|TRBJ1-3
CAWSVSGAGNTIYF
TGTGCCTGGAGTGTCTCAGGGGCTGGAAACACCATATATTTT
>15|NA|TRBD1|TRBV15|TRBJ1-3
CATSRDKGQGNTIYF
TGTGCCACCAGCAGAGATAAGGGACAGGGGAACACCATATATTTT
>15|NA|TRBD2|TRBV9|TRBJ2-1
CASSVVLAESNEQFF
TGTGCCAGCAGCGTAGTACTAGCGGAAAGCAATGAGCAGTTCTTC
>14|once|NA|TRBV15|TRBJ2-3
CATSRGGPEDTQYF
TGTGCCACCAGCAGAGGGGGGCCTGAAGATACGCAGTATTTT
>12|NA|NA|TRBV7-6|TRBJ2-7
CASSGQSYEQYF
TGTGCCAGCAGCGGACAGTCCTACGAGCAGTACTTC
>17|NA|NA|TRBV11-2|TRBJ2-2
CASSVFGWQLNTGELFF
TGTGCCAGCAGCGTATTTGGATGGCAGTTGAACACCGGGGAGCTGTTTTTT
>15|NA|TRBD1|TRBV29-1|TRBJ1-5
CSVPMGPAPGGPQHF
TGCAGCGTTCCAATGGGCCCAGCCCCAGGGGGGCCCCAGCATTTT
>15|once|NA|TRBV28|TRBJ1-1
CASSPPGRGNTEAFF
TGTGCCAGCAGTCCCCCGGGGAGGGGAAACACTGAAGCTTTCTTT
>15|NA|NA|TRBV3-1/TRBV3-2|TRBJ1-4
CASRTVVGGDEKLFF
TGTGCCAGCAGGACCGTTGTAGGAGGGGACGAAAAACTGTTTTTT
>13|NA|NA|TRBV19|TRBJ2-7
CASSISGPYEQYF
TGTGCCAGTAGTATCTCAGGACCCTACGAGCAGTACTTC
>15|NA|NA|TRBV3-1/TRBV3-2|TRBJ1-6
CASSQIRDPNSPLHF
TGTGCCAGCAGCCAAATTAGGGACCCGAATTCACCCCTCCACTTT